This passage covers 27 T cell receptor beta chains from one sample sequenced in a study of technical replicates of blood from a few donors. The protocol was immunoSEQ multiplex PCR, while the TCRdb copy is restricted to in-frame clones and leaves out a portion. The table has tens of thousands of clones, around 92% seen once. The sample taken for sequencing was T cells isolated from PBMCs. Every receptor here comes from a human donor in good health.

The chain is built from TRBV28 and TRBJ1-1; 7 bases map to TRBD1. J gave up 7 bases and V 2 bases, and 7 bases lay outside the gene matches. Germline V gives CDR1 MDHEN, CDR2 SYDVKM. This CDR3 region has 14 residues. Written as DNA, the CDR3 is TGTGCCAGCAGTTTAGTAGGGACAGCCGTTGAAGCTTTCTTT. Translation gives CASSLVGTAVEAFF.

This chain connects TRBV7-9 to TRBJ1-3, with D unclear. Germline V gene lookup returns CDR1 SEHNR and CDR2 FQNEAQ (reference sequence). CDR3 length: 11 amino acids. The CDR3 region has the DNA TGTGCTCCCTTCTCTGGAAACACCATATATTTT. Residues: CAPFSGNTIYF.

The gene calls are TRBV4-3 and TRBJ1-4; D unresolved. Trimming took 1 base from V and 0 from J, leaving 9 bases between them. From germline, CDR1 is LGHNA and CDR2 YSLEER. This CDR3 contains 16 residues. As DNA, the CDR3 is TGCGCCAGCAGCCAAGGAGACGGAGCAACTAATGAAAAACTGTTTTTT. It translates to CASSQGDGATNEKLFF.

J is TRBJ2-3 and V is TRBV7-3, with D uncertain. CDR1 and CDR2 (germline): SGHTA, FQGTGA. The V and J ends lost 2 bases and 4 bases respectively, with 10 bases between them. CDR3 size: 14 residues. The CDR3 nucleotides are TGTGCCAGCAGCTTATTTACTCAAGCAGATACGCAGTATTTT. Translation gives CASSLFTQADTQYF. The whole variable domain, remainder taken from reference TRBV7-3 and TRBJ2-3, is GAGVSQTPSNKVTEKGKYVELRCDPISGHTALYWYRQSLGQGPEFLIYFQGTGAADDSGLPNDRFFAVRPEGSVSTLKIQRTERGDSAVYLCASSLFTQADTQYFGPGTRLTVL.

V gene TRBV4-2 combines with J gene TRBJ2-2; D may be TRBD2 (6 bases). Germline loops: CDR1 LGHNA, CDR2 YNFKEQ. Trimming left V 2 bases short and J 1 base short, with 14 bases between. CDR3 length: 17 residues. CDR3 loop: CASSQLLANKNTGELFF. In nucleotides, the CDR3 is TGTGCCAGCAGCCAACTTCTAGCGAATAAGAACACCGGGGAGCTGTTTTTT.

This clone was counted a single time. This chain connects TRBV23-1 to TRBJ2-7, with a tentative D call TRBD1 (6 bases). TRBV23-1 is marked as an open reading frame, function uncertain. The CDR3 runs to 15 residues. V dropped 2 bases and J dropped 5 bases, with 16 bases sitting between them. In DNA, the CDR3 is TGCGCCAGCAGTCAAAGTGGCAGGGGTCTCGACGAGCAGTACTTC. Protein product: CASSQSGRGLDEQYF.

A few counts support this clone. V and J are TRBV28 and TRBJ1-2; D is unclear. The CDR3 has 14 residues. The germline V gene encodes CDR1 MDHEN and CDR2 SYDVKM. V lost 6 bases to trimming and J lost 2 bases, with 13 bases between them. CDR3 amino acids: CASRTRPANYGYTF. The CDR3 DNA reads as TGTGCCAGCAGGACAAGACCTGCAAACTATGGCTACACCTTC.

The chain employs TRBV30 and TRBJ1-5, with D unclear. Germline V CDR1 and CDR2: GTSNPN, SVGIG (reference sequence). Trimming cost V 0 bases and J 7 bases, with 10 bases left between them. The CDR3 sequence is 13 residues long. The CDR3 bases are TGTGCCTGGAGTGTATGGGGAGAGCAGCCCCAGCATTTT. Its protein product is CAWSVWGEQPQHF.

The V call is TRBV10-3, the J call TRBJ2-7; TRBD1 matches 8 bases. Germline loops: CDR1 ENHRY, CDR2 SYGVKD. V lost 11 bases and J lost 2; bases outside the gene matches: 11. The CDR3 consists of 14 residues. The CDR3 is CAHQVDRGPYEQYF. The CDR3 DNA is TGTGCCCATCAAGTAGACAGGGGTCCCTACGAGCAGTACTTC.

The CDR3 DNA reads as TGTGCCAGCAGCCCTCTAGCGTTCAGCACAGATACGCAGTATTTT. Residues: CASSPLAFSTDTQYF. The chain has TRBV7-2 and TRBJ2-3; D possibly corresponds to TRBD2 (6 bases). Germline V gene sequence: CDR1 SGHTA, CDR2 FQGNSA. CDR3 length: 15 amino acids. The V gene lost 5 bases and the J gene lost 0 bases, with 12 bases spanning the gap.

This clone appeared a single time. V and J are TRBV7-8 and TRBJ1-1; possibly TRBD1 for D (6 bases). Germline V lookup: CDR1 SGHVS, CDR2 FQNEAQ. V dropped 2 bases and J dropped 0 bases, with 16 bases sitting between them. The CDR3 loop spans 17 amino acids. The DNA for the CDR3 is TGTGCCAGCAGCTTAACCCCAAAACAGGGTTTGAACACTGAAGCTTTCTTT. Its protein product is CASSLTPKQGLNTEAFF.

V gene TRBV2 combines with J gene TRBJ2-5, with a weak D call TRBD2 (6 bases). CDR1 and CDR2 (germline): SNHLY, FYNNEI. The germline V and J ends were trimmed by 4 bases and 5 bases, with 14 bases remaining between them. The CDR3 consists of 14 residues. CDR3: CASSGRLVLETQYF. Here the CDR3 DNA reads TGTGCCAGCAGTGGCCGACTAGTCCTGGAGACCCAGTACTTC.

This chain joins TRBV30 and TRBJ2-1, with a possible D match to TRBD1 (5 bases). This CDR3 contains 11 residues. Deletions cut 3 bases from V and 7 bases from J, with 7 bases between. Germline loops: CDR1 GTSNPN, CDR2 SVGIG (reference sequence). As DNA, the CDR3 is TGTGCCTGGAGGGGGCAGAATGAGCAGTTCTTC. This codes for CAWRGQNEQFF.

V is TRBV6-1 and J is TRBJ1-2, with TRBD1 identical over 10 bases. CDR3 size: 16 residues. J gave up 4 bases and V 1 base, and 6 bases lay outside the gene matches. CDR1 is MNHNS and CDR2 is SASEGT in the germline V gene. CDR3 amino acids: CASSEDWRDRGYGYTF. In DNA form, the CDR3 reads TGTGCCAGCAGTGAAGATTGGAGGGACAGGGGCTATGGCTACACCTTC.

This clone has only one observation. J is TRBJ2-1 and V is TRBV6-5; 10 bases line up with TRBD2. Germline assignment: CDR1 MNHEY and CDR2 SVGAGI. The CDR3 runs to 16 residues. The trim removed 1 base at V and 9 bases at J, leaving 9 bases unmatched. The CDR3 bases are TGTGCCAGCAGTTACTTCGTTCTAGCGGGAGTTGTTGAGCAGTTCTTC. Residues: CASSYFVLAGVVEQFF.

The chain recombines TRBV30 with TRBJ1-1, with TRBD1 identical over 11 bases. Trimming cost V 5 bases and J 11 bases; bases outside gene matches: 13. The CDR3 totals 14 residues. Germline V gene lookup returns CDR1 GTSNPN and CDR2 SVGIG (reference sequence). In nucleotides, the CDR3 is TGTGCCTGGGGAATCGGACAGGGGGCCACTGCGGCTTTCTTT. Translated: CAWGIGQGATAAFF.

CDR3 coding DNA: TGTGCCAGCAGCATCAGAGACAGGGGCCTTAACTATGGCTACACCTTC. Protein product: CASSIRDRGLNYGYTF. The chain joins TRBV9 to TRBJ1-2, with 8 positions matching TRBD1. This CDR3 region has 16 residues. The germline V gene has CDR1 SGDLS and CDR2 YYNGEE. After removal of 4 bases from V and 1 base from J, the junction contained 9 bases not matched to a gene.

The chain couples TRBV19 to TRBJ2-1; 7 bases agree with TRBD2. This CDR3 spans 16 amino acids. J gave up 0 bases and V 6 bases, and 8 bases lay outside the gene matches. Germline-derived CDR1 and CDR2 are LNHDA and SQIVND (reference sequence). CDR3 residues: CASRAGDPSSYNEQFF. DNA for the CDR3: TGTGCCAGTAGGGCGGGAGACCCTAGCTCCTACAATGAGCAGTTCTTC. Full variable domain (rest looked up from reference TRBV19 and TRBJ2-1): DGGITQSPKYLFRKEGQNVTLSCEQNLNHDAMYWYRQDPGQGLRLIYYSQIVNDFQKGDIAEGYSVSREKKESFPLTVTSAQKNPTAFYLCASRAGDPSSYNEQFFGPGTRLTVL.

This clone was found once. V gene TRBV11-3 combines with J gene TRBJ2-5; tentatively, D is TRBD2 (6 bases). Trimming took off 5 bases at V and 1 base at J, with 14 bases between the two ends. In germline, CDR1 is SGHNT, CDR2 YENEEA. CDR3 size: 15 residues. CDR3 coding DNA: TGTGCCAGCAGCCCAGGGTCTAGCGTCCAAGAGACCCAGTACTTC. Translation: CASSPGSSVQETQYF.

The CDR3 bases are TGTGCCAGCAGTGATCGACATAGCGGGTCCGGGGAGCTGTTTTTT. Its translation is CASSDRHSGSGELFF. The gene calls are TRBV6-1 and TRBJ2-2; 7 nucleotides line up with TRBD2. Germline V gives CDR1 MNHNS, CDR2 SASEGT. CDR3 length: 15 amino acids. Trimming took 3 bases from V and 6 from J; bases not matched to a gene: 7.

This chain uses TRBV5-4 with TRBJ2-1; TRBD1 is a possible D gene (6 bases). From germline, CDR1 is SGHNT and CDR2 YYREEE (reference sequence). Trimming left V 1 base short and J 7 bases short, with 15 bases between. The CDR3 length is 15 residues. CDR3 amino acids: CASSLPATGGNEQFF. The CDR3 DNA reads as TGTGCCAGCAGCTTGCCGGCGACAGGAGGAAATGAGCAGTTCTTC.

The chain is built from TRBV7-8 and TRBJ1-4; possible D gene TRBD1, 5 bases. There are 14 residues in the CDR3. V was pared by 3 bases and J by 3 bases, with 8 bases between. Germline V CDR1 and CDR2: SGHVS, FQNEAQ. This CDR3 reads CASSFQGSNEKLFF. The DNA of the CDR3 is TGTGCCAGCAGCTTCCAGGGTTCTAATGAAAAACTGTTTTTT. The variable domain in full, with the rest retrieved from reference TRBV7-8 and TRBJ1-4, is GAGVSQSPRYKVAKRGQDVALRCDPISGHVSLFWYQQALGQGPEFLTYFQNEAQLDKSGLPSDRFFAERPEGSVSTLKIQRTQQEDSAVYLCASSFQGSNEKLFFGSGTQLSVL.

V is TRBV7-3 and J is TRBJ1-2, with D maybe TRBD1 (5 bases). This CDR3 is 13 amino acids long. V gave up 2 bases and J gave up 4 bases, with 8 bases separating them. Germline loops: CDR1 SGHTA, CDR2 FQGTGA. Here the CDR3 reads CASSLGGAYGYTF. CDR3 sequence (DNA): TGTGCCAGCAGCTTAGGTGGGGCCTATGGCTACACCTTC.

J is TRBJ2-7 and V is TRBV5-1, with 14 nucleotides matching TRBD2. This CDR3 has 17 residues. With V trimmed by 4 bases and J by 0 bases, 6 bases remained unmatched. Germline CDR1 reads SGHRS; CDR2 reads YFSETQ. CDR3 residues: CASSRGLAGGISYEQYF. The CDR3 nucleotides read TGCGCCAGCAGCCGAGGACTAGCGGGAGGAATCTCCTACGAGCAGTACTTC.

This clone was counted a single time. The gene calls are TRBV27 and TRBJ2-5; D gene ambiguous. This CDR3 has 15 amino acids. V was shortened by 3 bases and J by 4 bases, with 15 bases between the two germline ends. Germline V lookup: CDR1 MNHEY, CDR2 SMNVEV (reference sequence). As DNA, the CDR3 is TGTGCCAGCAGTTTGGTTTGGGCTTCAGGAGAGACCCAGTACTTC. This translates into CASSLVWASGETQYF.

The chain recombines TRBV5-1 with TRBJ2-1; no clear D gene. The germline V and J ends were trimmed by 0 bases and 4 bases, with 8 bases remaining between them. Germline assignment: CDR1 SGHRS and CDR2 YFSETQ. This CDR3 has 14 amino acids. In DNA form, the CDR3 reads TGCGCCAGCAGCTTGGGTGGCGGTTACAATGAGCAGTTCTTC. Protein sequence: CASSLGGGYNEQFF.

The V gene is TRBV5-1, the J gene TRBJ1-1, with D perhaps TRBD1 (5 bases). CDR1 is SGHRS, CDR2 YFSETQ, per germline. This CDR3 comprises 16 residues. The V end was cut by 2 bases, the J end by 0 bases, with 14 bases between. The CDR3 spells CASSFASRGVNTEAFF. The CDR3 bases are TGCGCCAGCAGCTTCGCTAGTCGGGGGGTGAACACTGAAGCTTTCTTT.